This T cell receptor beta chain originates from a study of blood T cell repertoires in COVID-19. Whole-study context: COVID-19 samples from acute and convalescent phases originated in the United States, Italy and Spain. The analysed material was cDNA or gDNA that came from T cells, B-cell-depleted T cells, or PBMCs.

Authors' processing steps: Using reference gene primer amplification, nucleated cell counts were estimated. The repertoire was sequenced with immunoSEQ multiplex PCR; TCRdb's copy has only in-frame clones and lacks some. V and J calls and clone size follow that table, whereas D and trimming were derived from the DNA. This table has approximately 210,000 clones, approximately 84% appearing once. The V gene lost 2 bases and the J gene lost 3 bases, with 10 bases spanning the gap. CDR3 length equals 14 residues. CDR1 SSHAT and CDR2 FNYEAQ come from the germline V gene (reference sequence). V gene TRBV7-7 combines with J gene TRBJ2-5; no clear D gene. Material for sequencing was peripheral blood. The receptor comes from a woman aged 45-59 years with active or convalescent COVID-19. CDR3 nucleotide sequence: TGTGCCAGCAGCTTACGTCCTGCGGAAGAGACCCAGTACTTC. It is translated as CASSLRPAEETQYF.